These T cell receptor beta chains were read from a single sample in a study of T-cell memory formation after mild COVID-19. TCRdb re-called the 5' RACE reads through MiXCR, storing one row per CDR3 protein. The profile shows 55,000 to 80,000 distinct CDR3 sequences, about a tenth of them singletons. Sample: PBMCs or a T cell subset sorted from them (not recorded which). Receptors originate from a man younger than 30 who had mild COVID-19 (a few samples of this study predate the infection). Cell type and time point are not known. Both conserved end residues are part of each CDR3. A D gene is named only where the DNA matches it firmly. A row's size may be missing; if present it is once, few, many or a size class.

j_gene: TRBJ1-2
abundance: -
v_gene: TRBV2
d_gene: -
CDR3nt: TGTGCCAGCAGTGAAGGACCCTCAAGGGCCTATGGCTACACCTTC
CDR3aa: CASSEGPSRAYGYTF

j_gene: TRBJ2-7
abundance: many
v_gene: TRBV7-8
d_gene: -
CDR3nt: TGTGCCAGCAGCTTAGTCGGGAGCTCCTACGAGCAGTACTTC
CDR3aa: CASSLVGSSYEQYF

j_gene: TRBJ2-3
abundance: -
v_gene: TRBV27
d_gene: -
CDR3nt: TGTGCCAGCAGTTCGTCCTACAGCAGCACAGATACGCAGTATTTT
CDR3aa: CASSSSYSSTDTQYF

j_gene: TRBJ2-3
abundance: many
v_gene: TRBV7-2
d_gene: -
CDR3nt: TGTGCCAGCGGTGGGGGGTATTTGAGCACAGATACGCAGTATTTT
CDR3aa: CASGGGYLSTDTQYF

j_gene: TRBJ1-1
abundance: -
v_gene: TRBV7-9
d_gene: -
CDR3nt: TGTGCCAGCAGCCGGTCAGGGGACGGCACTGAAGCTTTCTTT
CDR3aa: CASSRSGDGTEAFF

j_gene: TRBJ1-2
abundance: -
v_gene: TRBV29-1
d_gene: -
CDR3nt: TGCAGCGTTGATCAAGGAAGGTACACCTTC
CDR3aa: CSVDQGRYTF

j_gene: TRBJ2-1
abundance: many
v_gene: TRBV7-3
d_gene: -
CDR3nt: TGTGCCAGCAGCTTTTTCGGCGGCTCCTACAATGAGCAGTTCTTC
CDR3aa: CASSFFGGSYNEQFF

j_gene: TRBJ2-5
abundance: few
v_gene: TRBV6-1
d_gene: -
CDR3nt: TGTGCCAGCAGTGACTCTGTCCCCTATACCCAGTACTTC
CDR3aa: CASSDSVPYTQYF

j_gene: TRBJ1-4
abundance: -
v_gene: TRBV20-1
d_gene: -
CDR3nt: TGCAGTGCACTAACTAATGAAAAACTGTTTTTT
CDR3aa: CSALTNEKLFF

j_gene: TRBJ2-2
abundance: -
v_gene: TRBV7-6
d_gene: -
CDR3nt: TGTGCCAGCAGTCCCGGGGACCAGGCCTATACCGGGGAGCTGTTTTTT
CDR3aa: CASSPGDQAYTGELFF

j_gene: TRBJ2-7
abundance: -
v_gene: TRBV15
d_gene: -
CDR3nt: TGTGCCACCAGCAGAGATTTGAGCTACGAGCAGTACTTC
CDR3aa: CATSRDLSYEQYF

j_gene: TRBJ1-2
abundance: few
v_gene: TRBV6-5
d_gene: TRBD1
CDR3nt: TGTGCCAGCAGTTACGTAACAGGGGGTGGCTACACCTTC
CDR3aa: CASSYVTGGGYTF

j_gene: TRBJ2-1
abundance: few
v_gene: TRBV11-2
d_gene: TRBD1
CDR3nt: TGTGCCAGCAGCGAAAACTTGAACCCTGGACAGGGATTAAATGAGCAGTTCTTC
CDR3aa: CASSENLNPGQGLNEQFF

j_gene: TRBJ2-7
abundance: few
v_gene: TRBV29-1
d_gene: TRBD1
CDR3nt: TGCAGCGTTGTCCCGGACAGGGGGTACGAGCAGTACTTC
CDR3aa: CSVVPDRGYEQYF

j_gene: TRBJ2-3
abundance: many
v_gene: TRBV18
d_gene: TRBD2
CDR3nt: TGTGCCAGCTCACCACCCCTTAGCGGGGAGGATACGCAGTATTTT
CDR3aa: CASSPPLSGEDTQYF

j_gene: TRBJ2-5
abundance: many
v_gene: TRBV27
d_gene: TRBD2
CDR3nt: TGTGCCAGCAGTTTACTAGCGGGGGGGCGGGAGACCCAGTACTTC
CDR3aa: CASSLLAGGRETQYF

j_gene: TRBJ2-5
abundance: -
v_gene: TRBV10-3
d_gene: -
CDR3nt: TGTGCCATCAGTGAGGGGATGGGGGTATTGCAAGAGACCCAGTACTTC
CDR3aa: CAISEGMGVLQETQYF

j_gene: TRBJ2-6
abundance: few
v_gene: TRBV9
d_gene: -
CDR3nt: TGTGCCAGCAGCGTAGATGTCTCTGGGGCCAACGTCCTGACTTTC
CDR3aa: CASSVDVSGANVLTF

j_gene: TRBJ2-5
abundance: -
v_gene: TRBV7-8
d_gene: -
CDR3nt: TGTGCCAGCAGCGCTGACAGCCAAGAGACCCAGTACTTC
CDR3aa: CASSADSQETQYF

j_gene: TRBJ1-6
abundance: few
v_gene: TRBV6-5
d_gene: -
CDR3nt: TGTGCCAGTTCTATGGAGTGGAATTCACCCCTCCACTTT
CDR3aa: CASSMEWNSPLHF

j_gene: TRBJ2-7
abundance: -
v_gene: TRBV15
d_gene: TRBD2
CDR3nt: TGTGCCACCAGCGAGGGGGTAGCGGGGGCCTCCTACGAGCAGTACTTC
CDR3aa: CATSEGVAGASYEQYF

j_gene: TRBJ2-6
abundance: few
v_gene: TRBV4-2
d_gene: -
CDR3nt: TGTGCCAGCAGCCAGATAGGGGGGGCGAGCTCTGGGGCCAACGTCCTGACTTTC
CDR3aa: CASSQIGGASSGANVLTF

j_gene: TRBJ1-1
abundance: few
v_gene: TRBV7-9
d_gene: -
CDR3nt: TGTGCCAGCACCTCGGCGGGAAAGAACACTGAAGCTTTCTTT
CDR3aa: CASTSAGKNTEAFF

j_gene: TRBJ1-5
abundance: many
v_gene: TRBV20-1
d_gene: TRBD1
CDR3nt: TGCAGTGCTTCACCGGGACAGGGGTACGTTCAGCCCCAGCATTTT
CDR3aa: CSASPGQGYVQPQHF

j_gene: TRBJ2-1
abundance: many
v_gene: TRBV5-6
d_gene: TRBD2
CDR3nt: TGTGCCAGCAGCTTTGACCAGCGGGGGATCGATGAGCAGTTCTTC
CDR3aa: CASSFDQRGIDEQFF

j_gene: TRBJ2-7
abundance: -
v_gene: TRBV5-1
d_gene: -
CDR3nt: TGCGCCAGCAGCTTGGAACCCGGGAGAGGCTACGAGCAGTACTTC
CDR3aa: CASSLEPGRGYEQYF

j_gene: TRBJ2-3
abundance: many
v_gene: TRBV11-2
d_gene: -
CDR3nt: TGTGCCAGCAGCCCACCATCTAGCACAGATACGCAGTATTTT
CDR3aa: CASSPPSSTDTQYF

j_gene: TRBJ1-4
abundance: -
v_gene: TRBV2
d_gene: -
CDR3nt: TGTGCCAGCTTAATCACGGGAAATCTGTTTTTT
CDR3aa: CASLITGNLFF

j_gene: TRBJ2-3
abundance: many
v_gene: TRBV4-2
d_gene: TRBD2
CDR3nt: TGTGCCAGCAGCCAAGCCTGGGCGGGGGCAGATACGCAGTATTTT
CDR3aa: CASSQAWAGADTQYF

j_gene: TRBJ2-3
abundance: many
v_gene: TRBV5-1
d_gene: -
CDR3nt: TGCGCCAGCAGCTTGGACACAGATACGCAGTATTTT
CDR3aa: CASSLDTDTQYF

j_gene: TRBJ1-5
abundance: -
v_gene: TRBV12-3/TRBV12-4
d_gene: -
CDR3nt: TGTGCCAGCAGCTTGGACGGTAATCAGCCCCAGCATTTT
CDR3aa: CASSLDGNQPQHF

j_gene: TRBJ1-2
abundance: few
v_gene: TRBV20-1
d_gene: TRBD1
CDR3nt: TGCAGTGCTCGGTACGGACAGGCCTATGGCTACACCTTC
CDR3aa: CSARYGQAYGYTF

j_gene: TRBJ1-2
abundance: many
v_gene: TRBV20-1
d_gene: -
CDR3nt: TGCAGTGCTAGTTTACACCCCAGCGCCAACTATGGCTACACCTTC
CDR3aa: CSASLHPSANYGYTF

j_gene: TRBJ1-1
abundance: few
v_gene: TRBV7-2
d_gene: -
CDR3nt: TGTGCCAGCAGCTTCCTACACTATTCGAACACTGAAGCTTTCTTT
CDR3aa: CASSFLHYSNTEAFF

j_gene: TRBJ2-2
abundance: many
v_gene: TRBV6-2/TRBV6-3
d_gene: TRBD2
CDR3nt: TGTGCCAGCATCCCGATCGGGACTAGCGGGCACACCGGGGAGCTGTTTTTT
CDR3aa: CASIPIGTSGHTGELFF

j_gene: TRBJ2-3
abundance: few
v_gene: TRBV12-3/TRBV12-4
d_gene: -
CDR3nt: TGTGCCAGCAGCACAGGGCAAGATACGCAGTATTTT
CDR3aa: CASSTGQDTQYF

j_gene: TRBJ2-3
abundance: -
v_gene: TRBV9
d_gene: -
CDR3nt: TGTGCCAGCAGCCCCTCCCCCACCGTCACAGATACGCAGTATTTT
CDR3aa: CASSPSPTVTDTQYF